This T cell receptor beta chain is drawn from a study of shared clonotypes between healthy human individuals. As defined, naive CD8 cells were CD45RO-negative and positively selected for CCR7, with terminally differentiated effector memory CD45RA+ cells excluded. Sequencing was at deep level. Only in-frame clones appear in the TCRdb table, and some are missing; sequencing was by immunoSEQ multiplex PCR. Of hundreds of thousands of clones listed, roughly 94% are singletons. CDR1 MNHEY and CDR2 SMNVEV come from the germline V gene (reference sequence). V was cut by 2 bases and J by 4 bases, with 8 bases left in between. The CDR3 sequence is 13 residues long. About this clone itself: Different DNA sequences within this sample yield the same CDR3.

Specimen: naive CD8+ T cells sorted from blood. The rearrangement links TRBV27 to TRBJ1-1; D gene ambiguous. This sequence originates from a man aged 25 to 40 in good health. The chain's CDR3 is CASSLAGGTEAFF. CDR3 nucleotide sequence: TGTGCCAGCAGTTTAGCCGGAGGCACTGAAGCTTTCTTT.